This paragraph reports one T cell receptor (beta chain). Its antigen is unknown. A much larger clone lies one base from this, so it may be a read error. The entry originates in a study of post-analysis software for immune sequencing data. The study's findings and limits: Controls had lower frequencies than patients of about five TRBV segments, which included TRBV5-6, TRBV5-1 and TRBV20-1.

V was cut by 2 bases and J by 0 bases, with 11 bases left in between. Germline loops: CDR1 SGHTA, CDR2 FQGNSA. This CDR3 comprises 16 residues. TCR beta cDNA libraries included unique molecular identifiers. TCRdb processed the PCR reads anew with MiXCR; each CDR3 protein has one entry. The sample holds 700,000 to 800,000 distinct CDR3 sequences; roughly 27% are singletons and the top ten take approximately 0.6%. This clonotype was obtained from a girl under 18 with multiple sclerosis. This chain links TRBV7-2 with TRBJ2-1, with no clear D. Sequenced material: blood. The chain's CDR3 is CASSLYAPSSYNEQFF. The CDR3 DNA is TGTGCCAGCAGCTTATACGCACCGAGCTCCTACAATGAGCAGTTCTTC.